A selection of T cell receptor beta chains follows, all from one sample in a study of blood T cell repertoires in COVID-19. Sequenced by immunoSEQ multiplex PCR; TCRdb stores in-frame clones only, minus some. The sample records approximately 60,000 clones, around 90% being singletons. The sample comprised peripheral blood. These TCRs come from a woman of 80 years or more with COVID-19, enrolled during active disease. Both conserved end residues are part of each CDR3. A D gene is named only where the DNA matches it firmly. Only part of the rows carry a size: once, few, many, or a class if the clone is expanded.

NA	TRBV19	TRBJ1-2	11	NA	CASSGQYGYTF	TGTGCCAGTAGCGGACAGTATGGCTACACCTTC
NA	TRBV5-1	TRBJ1-1	16	NA	CASSSTSRVGNTEAFF	TGCGCCAGCAGCTCCACTTCCAGGGTTGGGAACACTGAAGCTTTCTTT
NA	TRBV10-3	TRBJ1-5	19	NA	CAISESLGGGDGGNQPQHF	TGTGCCATCAGTGAGTCTCTGGGAGGAGGGGACGGGGGGAATCAGCCCCAGCATTTT
NA	TRBV24-1	TRBJ2-2	12	few	CATSDFSGELFF	TGTGCCACCAGTGATTTCTCCGGGGAGCTGTTTTTT
NA	TRBV21-1	TRBJ2-7	17	NA	CASSKKGFTGLTYEQYF	TGTGCCAGCAGCAAAAAGGGGTTCACAGGCCTTACCTACGAGCAGTACTTC
NA	TRBV30	TRBJ1-6	17	NA	CAWTRTELSSYNSPLHF	TGTGCCTGGACCCGGACAGAGCTTAGCTCCTATAATTCACCCCTCCACTTT
NA	TRBV6-1	TRBJ2-1	15	NA	CASSENSRAVGEQFF	TGTGCCAGCAGTGAAAATTCCAGGGCGGTTGGTGAGCAGTTCTTC
TRBD1	TRBV6-5	TRBJ1-2	13	NA	CASSHGTDYGYTF	TGTGCCAGCAGTCACGGGACAGACTATGGCTACACCTTC
TRBD1	TRBV4-2	TRBJ2-3	18	once	CASSQDGGGTGRTDTQYF	TGTGCCAGCAGCCAAGATGGGGGGGGGACAGGGAGAACAGATACGCAGTATTTT
NA	TRBV9	TRBJ1-5	17	NA	CASSVPLANRYHQPQHF	TGTGCCAGCAGCGTACCCCTGGCTAACAGGTATCATCAGCCCCAGCATTTT
NA	TRBV6-5	TRBJ1-3	15	NA	CASSHDRDSGNTIYF	TGTGCCAGCAGTCATGACAGAGACTCTGGAAACACCATATATTTT
TRBD1	TRBV5-3	TRBJ1-5	16	NA	CARSFGRGFSNQPQHF	TGTGCCAGAAGCTTCGGCAGGGGGTTTAGCAATCAGCCCCAGCATTTT